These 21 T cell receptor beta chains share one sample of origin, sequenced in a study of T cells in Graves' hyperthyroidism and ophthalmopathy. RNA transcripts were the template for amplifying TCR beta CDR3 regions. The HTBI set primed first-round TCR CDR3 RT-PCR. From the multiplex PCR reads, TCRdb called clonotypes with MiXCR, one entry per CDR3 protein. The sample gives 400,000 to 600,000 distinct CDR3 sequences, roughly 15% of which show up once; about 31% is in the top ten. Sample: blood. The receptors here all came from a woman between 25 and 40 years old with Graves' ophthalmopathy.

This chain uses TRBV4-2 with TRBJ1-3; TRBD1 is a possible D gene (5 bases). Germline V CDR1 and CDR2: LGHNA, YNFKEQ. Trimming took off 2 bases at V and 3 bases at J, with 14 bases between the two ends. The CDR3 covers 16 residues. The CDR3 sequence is CASSQFLGLIGNTIYF. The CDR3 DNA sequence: TGTGCCAGCAGCCAATTTTTGGGGCTTATTGGAAACACCATATATTTT.

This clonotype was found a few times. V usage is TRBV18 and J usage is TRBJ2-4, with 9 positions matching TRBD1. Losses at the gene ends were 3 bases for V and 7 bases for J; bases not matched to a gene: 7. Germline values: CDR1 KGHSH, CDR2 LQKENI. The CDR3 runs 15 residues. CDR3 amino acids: CASSPLGQGRNIQYF. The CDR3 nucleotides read TGTGCCAGCTCACCGCTGGGACAGGGAAGGAACATTCAGTACTTC.

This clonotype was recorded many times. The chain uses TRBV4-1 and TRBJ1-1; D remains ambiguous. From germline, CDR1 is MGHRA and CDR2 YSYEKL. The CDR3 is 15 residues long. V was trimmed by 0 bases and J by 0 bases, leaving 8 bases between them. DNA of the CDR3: TGCGCCAGCAGCCAAGACCCAGGTTTGAACACTGAAGCTTTCTTT. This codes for CASSQDPGLNTEAFF.

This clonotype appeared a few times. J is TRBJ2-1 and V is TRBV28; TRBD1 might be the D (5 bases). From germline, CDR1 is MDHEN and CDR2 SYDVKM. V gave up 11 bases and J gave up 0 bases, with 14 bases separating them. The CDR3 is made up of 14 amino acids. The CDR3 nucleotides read TGTGCCGGGAAAAGTAGGGGCTCCTACAATGAGCAGTTCTTC. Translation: CAGKSRGSYNEQFF.

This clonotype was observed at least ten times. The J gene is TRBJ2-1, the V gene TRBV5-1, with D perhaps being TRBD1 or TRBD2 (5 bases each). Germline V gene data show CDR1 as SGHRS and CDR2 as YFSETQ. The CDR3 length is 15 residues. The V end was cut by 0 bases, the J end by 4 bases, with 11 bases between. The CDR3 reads CASSLGDPIYNEQFF. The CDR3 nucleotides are TGCGCCAGCAGCTTGGGGGACCCTATTTACAATGAGCAGTTCTTC.

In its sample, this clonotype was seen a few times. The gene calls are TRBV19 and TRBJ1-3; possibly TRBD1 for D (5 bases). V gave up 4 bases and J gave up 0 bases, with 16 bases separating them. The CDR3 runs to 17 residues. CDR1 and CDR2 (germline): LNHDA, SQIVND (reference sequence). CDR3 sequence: CASSSDGTAFSGNTIYF. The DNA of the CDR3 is TGTGCCAGTAGTAGCGACGGGACTGCTTTCTCTGGAAACACCATATATTTT.

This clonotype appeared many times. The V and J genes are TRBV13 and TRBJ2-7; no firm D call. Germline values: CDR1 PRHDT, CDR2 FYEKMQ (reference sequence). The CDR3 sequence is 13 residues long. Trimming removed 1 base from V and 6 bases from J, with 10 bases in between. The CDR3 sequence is CASSLEVTTEQYF. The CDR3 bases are TGTGCCAGCAGCTTAGAAGTCACTACCGAGCAGTACTTC. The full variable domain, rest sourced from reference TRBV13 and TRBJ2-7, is AAGVIQSPRHLIKEKRETATLKCYPIPRHDTVYWYQQGPGQDPQFLISFYEKMQSDKGSIPDRFSAQQFSDYHSELNMSSLELGDSALYFCASSLEVTTEQYFGPGTRLTVT.

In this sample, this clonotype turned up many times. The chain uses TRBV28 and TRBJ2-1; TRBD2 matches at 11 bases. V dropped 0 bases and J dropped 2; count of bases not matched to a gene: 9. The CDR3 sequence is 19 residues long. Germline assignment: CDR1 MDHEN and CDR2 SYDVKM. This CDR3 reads CASSLWASGGKGAYNEQFF. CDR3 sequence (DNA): TGTGCCAGCAGTTTATGGGCTAGCGGGGGGAAGGGTGCCTACAATGAGCAGTTCTTC.

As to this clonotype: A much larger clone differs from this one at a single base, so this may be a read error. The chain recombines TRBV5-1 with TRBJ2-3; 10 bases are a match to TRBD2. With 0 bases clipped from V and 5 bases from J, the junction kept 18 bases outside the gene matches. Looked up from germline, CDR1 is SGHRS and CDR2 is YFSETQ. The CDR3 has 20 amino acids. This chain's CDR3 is CASSLEVVAGGVLGIDTQYF. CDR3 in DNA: TGCGCCAGCAGCTTGGAGGTTGTAGCGGGAGGTGTGTTGGGCATAGATACGCAGTATTTT. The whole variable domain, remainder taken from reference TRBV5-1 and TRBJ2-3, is KAGVTQTPRYLIKTRGQQVTLSCSPISGHRSVSWYQQTPGQGLQFLFEYFSETQRNKGNFPGRFSGRQFSNSRSEMNVSTLELGDSALYLCASSLEVVAGGVLGIDTQYFGPGTRLTVL.

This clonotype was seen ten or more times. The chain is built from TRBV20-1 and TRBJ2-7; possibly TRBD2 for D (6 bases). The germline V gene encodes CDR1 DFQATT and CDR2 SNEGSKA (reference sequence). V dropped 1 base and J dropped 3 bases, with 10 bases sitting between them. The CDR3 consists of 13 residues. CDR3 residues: CSARVAGNYEQYF. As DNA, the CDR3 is TGCAGTGCTAGAGTGGCGGGGAACTACGAGCAGTACTTC.

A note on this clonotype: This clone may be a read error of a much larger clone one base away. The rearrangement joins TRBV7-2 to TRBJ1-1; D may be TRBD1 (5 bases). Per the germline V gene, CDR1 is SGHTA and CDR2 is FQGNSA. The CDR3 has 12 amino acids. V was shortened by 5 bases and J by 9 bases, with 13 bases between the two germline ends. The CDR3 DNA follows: TGTGCCAGCAGCCGCGACAGTGGTAAAGCTTTCTTT. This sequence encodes CASSRDSGKAFF.

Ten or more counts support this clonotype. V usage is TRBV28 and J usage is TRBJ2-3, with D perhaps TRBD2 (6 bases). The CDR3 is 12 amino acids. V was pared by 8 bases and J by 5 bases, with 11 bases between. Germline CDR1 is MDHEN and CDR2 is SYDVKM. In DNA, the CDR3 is TGTGCCAGCGGGAGAGCGGGAGATACGCAGTATTTT. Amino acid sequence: CASGRAGDTQYF.

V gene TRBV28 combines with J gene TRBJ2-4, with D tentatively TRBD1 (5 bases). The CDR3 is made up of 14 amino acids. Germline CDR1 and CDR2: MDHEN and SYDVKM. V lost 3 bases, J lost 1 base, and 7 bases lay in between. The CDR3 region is CASSFQGAKNIQYF. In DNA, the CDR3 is TGTGCCAGCAGTTTCCAGGGTGCCAAAAACATTCAGTACTTC.

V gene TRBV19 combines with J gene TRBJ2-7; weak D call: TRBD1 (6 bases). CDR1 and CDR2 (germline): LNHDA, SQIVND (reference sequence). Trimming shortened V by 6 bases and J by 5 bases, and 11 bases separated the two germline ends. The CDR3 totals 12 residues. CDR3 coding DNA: TGTGCCAGTAGAGAAGGGGGTCACGAGCAGTACTTC. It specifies CASREGGHEQYF.

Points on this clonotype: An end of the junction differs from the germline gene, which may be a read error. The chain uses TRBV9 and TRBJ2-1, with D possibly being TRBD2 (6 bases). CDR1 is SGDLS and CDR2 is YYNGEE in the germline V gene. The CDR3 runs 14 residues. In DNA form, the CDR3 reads TGCGCCAGCAGCTTGTCCCGGGAGAACAATGAGCAGTTCTTC. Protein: CASSLSRENNEQFF.

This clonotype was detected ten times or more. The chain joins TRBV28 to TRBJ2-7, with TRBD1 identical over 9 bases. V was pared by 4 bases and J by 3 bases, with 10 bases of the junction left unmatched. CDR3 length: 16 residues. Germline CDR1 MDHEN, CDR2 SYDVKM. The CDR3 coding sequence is TGTGCCAGCAGTTACAATCTCCGGGACAGGGACTACGAGCAGTACTTC. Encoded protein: CASSYNLRDRDYEQYF.

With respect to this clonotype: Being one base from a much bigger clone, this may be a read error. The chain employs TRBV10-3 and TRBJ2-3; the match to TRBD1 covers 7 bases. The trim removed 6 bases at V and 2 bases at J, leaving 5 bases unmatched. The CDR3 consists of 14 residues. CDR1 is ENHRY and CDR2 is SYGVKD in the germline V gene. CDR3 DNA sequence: TGTGCCATCAGGCCGGGACAGTCCACAGATACGCAGTATTTT. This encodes CAIRPGQSTDTQYF.

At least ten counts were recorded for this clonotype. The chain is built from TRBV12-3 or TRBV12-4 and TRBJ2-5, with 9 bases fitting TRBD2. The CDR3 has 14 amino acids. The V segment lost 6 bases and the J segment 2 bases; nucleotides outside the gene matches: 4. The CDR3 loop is CASSPTSGQETQYF. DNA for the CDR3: TGTGCCAGCAGCCCAACTAGCGGGCAAGAGACCCAGTACTTC.

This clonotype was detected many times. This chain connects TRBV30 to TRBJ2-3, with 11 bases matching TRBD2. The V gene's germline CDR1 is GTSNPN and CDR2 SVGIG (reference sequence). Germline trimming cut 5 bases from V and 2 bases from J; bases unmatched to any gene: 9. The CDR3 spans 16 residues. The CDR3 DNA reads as TGTGCCTGGGGGGCCGGGACTAGCGGACTCACAGATACGCAGTATTTT. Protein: CAWGAGTSGLTDTQYF.

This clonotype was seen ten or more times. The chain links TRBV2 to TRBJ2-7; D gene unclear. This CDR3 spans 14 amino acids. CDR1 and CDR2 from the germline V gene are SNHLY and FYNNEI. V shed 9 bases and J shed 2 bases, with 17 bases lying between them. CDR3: CASKFTYLTYEQYF. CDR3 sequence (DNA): TGTGCCAGTAAATTCACATACCTTACCTACGAGCAGTACTTC.

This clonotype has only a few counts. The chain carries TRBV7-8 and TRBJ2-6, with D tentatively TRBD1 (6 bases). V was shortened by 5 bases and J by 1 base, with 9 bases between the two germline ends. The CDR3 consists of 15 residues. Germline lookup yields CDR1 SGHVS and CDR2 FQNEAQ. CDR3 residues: CASSPQGSGANVLTF. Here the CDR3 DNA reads TGTGCCAGCAGCCCACAGGGTTCTGGGGCCAACGTCCTGACTTTC.